The 17 T cell receptor beta chains in this list originate from one sample, sequenced in a study of OX40 agonist ivuxolimab in advanced cancers. Profiling relied on immunoSEQ multiplex PCR, and the TCRdb table lists in-frame clones only, not all of them. The table records 55,000 to 65,000 clones, roughly nine tenths of them present only once. The sample in question was CD4+ or CD8+ T cells sorted from blood, obtained in a trial of the OX40 agonist ivuxolimab. The receptors were sampled from an adult with an advanced solid tumor such as melanoma, head and neck, liver or kidney cancer.

This clone was recorded only once. The chain has TRBV28 and TRBJ2-7, with TRBD2 matching over 10 bases. Germline V lookup: CDR1 MDHEN, CDR2 SYDVKM. This CDR3 is built from 13 residues. The J segment lost 2 bases and the V segment lost 8 bases, leaving 3 bases of the junction unmatched. This chain's CDR3 is CASLAGAPYEQYF. In DNA form, the CDR3 reads TGTGCCAGCCTAGCGGGAGCCCCCTACGAGCAGTACTTC.

The CDR3 DNA reads as TGTGCCAGTTTAAGGGACCGGGAAAAACTGTTTTTT. Its protein is CASLRDREKLFF. The J gene is TRBJ1-4, the V gene TRBV28; a possible D gene is TRBD1 (5 bases). V lost 9 bases and J lost 8, with 13 bases in between. The CDR3 spans 12 residues. Germline lookup yields CDR1 MDHEN and CDR2 SYDVKM. Full variable domain (missing parts from reference TRBV28 and TRBJ1-4): DVKVTQSSRYLVKRTGEKVFLECVQDMDHENMFWYRQDPGLGLRLIYFSYDVKMKEKGDIPEGYSVSREKKERFSLILESASTNQTSMYLCASLRDREKLFFGSGTQLSVL.

This clone was observed once. The genes are TRBV28 and TRBJ1-4; D not resolved. The CDR3 is 12 amino acids. Per germline, CDR1 MDHEN and CDR2 SYDVKM. Deletions cut 7 bases from V and 2 bases from J, with 5 bases between. The CDR3 region is CASKVTNEKLFF. The CDR3 nucleotides read TGTGCCAGCAAAGTCACTAATGAAAAACTGTTTTTT.

The rearrangement uses TRBV5-1 and TRBJ2-5; 12 bases line up with TRBD2. Germline trimming cut 4 bases from V and 3 bases from J; bases unmatched to any gene: 4. The CDR3 is 15 residues long. The germline V gene encodes CDR1 SGHRS and CDR2 YFSETQ. CDR3 residues: CASSLTSGSEETQYF. Here the CDR3 DNA reads TGCGCCAGCAGCCTGACTAGCGGGAGCGAAGAGACCCAGTACTTC.

The chain carries TRBV7-3 and TRBJ1-2; no clear D gene. Deletions cut 5 bases from V and 6 bases from J, with 22 bases between. Germline lookup yields CDR1 SGHTA and CDR2 FQGTGA. The CDR3 contains 16 residues. CDR3 in amino acids: CASSRTPVPRIHGYTF. Written as DNA, the CDR3 is TGTGCCAGCAGCCGTACTCCGGTTCCGAGGATTCATGGCTACACCTTC. The full variable domain, rest sourced from reference TRBV7-3 and TRBJ1-2, is GAGVSQTPSNKVTEKGKYVELRCDPISGHTALYWYRQSLGQGPEFLIYFQGTGAADDSGLPNDRFFAVRPEGSVSTLKIQRTERGDSAVYLCASSRTPVPRIHGYTFGSGTRLTVV.

The chain couples TRBV7-2 to TRBJ2-7, with D tentatively TRBD1 or TRBD2 (7 bases each). V lost 1 base, J lost 3 bases, and 16 bases lay in between. The CDR3 is 16 residues long. Germline V lookup: CDR1 SGHTA, CDR2 FQGNSA. The CDR3 sequence is CASSLESGRGGYEQYF. The DNA of the CDR3 is TGTGCCAGCAGCTTAGAATCCGGCAGGGGGGGCTACGAGCAGTACTTC.

The chain employs TRBV10-3 and TRBJ2-7; no clear D. V was pared by 0 bases and J by 1 base, with 10 bases between. This CDR3 has 15 amino acids. From germline, CDR1 is ENHRY and CDR2 SYGVKD. The CDR3 DNA sequence: TGTGCCATCAGTGAGTCGGAAGTGGGATCCTACGAGCAGTACTTC. This gives the protein CAISESEVGSYEQYF.

The chain links TRBV19 to TRBJ2-7; 11 bases agree with TRBD1. Germline-derived CDR1 and CDR2 are LNHDA and SQIVND (reference sequence). The length of the CDR3 is 14 residues. V dropped 6 bases and J dropped 6; count of bases not matched to a gene: 7. The CDR3 sequence is CASRPGQGAGEQYF. The DNA of the CDR3 is TGTGCCAGTAGGCCCGGACAGGGGGCAGGCGAGCAGTACTTC.

The chain has TRBV7-3 and TRBJ1-1, with a possible D match to TRBD1 (6 bases). Trimming removed 5 bases at V and 4 bases at J, with 11 bases between. This CDR3 spans 13 amino acids. The germline CDR1 and CDR2 sequences are SGHTA and FQGTGA. As DNA, the CDR3 is TGTGCCAGCAGCGAAGAAGGGGGCACTGAAGCTTTCTTT. It yields the protein CASSEEGGTEAFF.

The J gene is TRBJ2-2, the V gene TRBV19; 11 positions agree with TRBD1. J lost 4 bases, V lost 7 bases, and 8 bases had no gene match. Germline CDR1 is LNHDA and CDR2 is SQIVND (reference sequence). The CDR3 totals 16 residues. CDR3 nucleotide sequence: TGTGCCAGTATGAGGACAGGGGGCGATCTCACCGGGGAGCTGTTTTTT. It encodes CASMRTGGDLTGELFF.

The V and J genes are TRBV4-3 and TRBJ1-5; the D is unclear. This CDR3 comprises 16 residues. The V gene's germline CDR1 is LGHNA and CDR2 YSLEER. Trimming removed 0 bases from V and 3 bases from J, with 12 bases in between. The CDR3 DNA follows: TGCGCCAGCAGCCAAGAGATAGGCATACCCAATCAGCCCCAGCATTTT. Protein sequence: CASSQEIGIPNQPQHF.

A single count supports this clone. V and J are TRBV30 and TRBJ1-1; weak D call: TRBD1 (5 bases). The germline gives CDR1 GTSNPN, CDR2 SVGIG (reference sequence). This CDR3 is built from 14 residues. Trimming took 3 bases from V and 4 from J, leaving 15 bases between them. The CDR3 region is CAWSPQGHGTEAFF. DNA of the CDR3: TGTGCCTGGAGCCCCCAGGGCCATGGCACTGAAGCTTTCTTT.

This clone was seen only once. The chain recombines TRBV7-9 with TRBJ2-3; D is unresolved. V lost 0 bases and J 1 base, leaving 11 bases between the germline ends. The CDR3 consists of 16 residues. Germline lookup yields CDR1 SEHNR and CDR2 FQNEAQ (reference sequence). For the CDR3, the DNA is TGTGCCAGCAGCTTAGCGCAAGGGATACGCACAGATACGCAGTATTTT. This sequence encodes CASSLAQGIRTDTQYF.

In this sample, this clone turned up once. The chain has TRBV7-6 and TRBJ2-7, with a weak D call TRBD1 (7 bases). V was clipped by 5 bases and J by 2 bases, with 16 bases between them. Germline V gene data show CDR1 as SGHVS and CDR2 as FNYEAQ. The CDR3 is 15 amino acids. CDR3 amino acids: CASSPGPGGTYEQYF. The DNA for the CDR3 is TGTGCCAGCAGCCCGGGGCCAGGGGGGACCTACGAGCAGTACTTC.

This chain joins TRBV28 and TRBJ2-2, with a tentative D call TRBD1 (6 bases). The ends were cut back, 6 bases at V and 2 bases at J, with 13 bases in the middle. Germline V gene sequence: CDR1 MDHEN, CDR2 SYDVKM. The CDR3 contains 15 residues. For the CDR3, the DNA is TGTGCCAGCAGACCGACAGGCGGTAACACCGGGGAGCTGTTTTTT. Translation: CASRPTGGNTGELFF.

The chain recombines TRBV29-1 with TRBJ2-2; D not resolved. CDR3 length: 11 amino acids. Germline loops: CDR1 SQVTM, CDR2 ANQGSEA. V lost 6 bases, J lost 5 bases, and 7 bases lay in between. Here the CDR3 DNA reads TGCAGCGTCATGAGTACCGGGGAGCTGTTTTTT. Translating it yields CSVMSTGELFF.

The CDR3 nucleotides read TGCAGTGCCCGCTCTGGAAACACCATATATTTT. Amino acids: CSARSGNTIYF. This chain joins TRBV20-1 and TRBJ1-3; D is unclear. The germline V gene encodes CDR1 DFQATT and CDR2 SNEGSKA (reference sequence). V was shortened by 6 bases and J by 0 bases, with 3 bases between the two germline ends. The CDR3 length is 11 residues.